The clone carrying this TCR beta chain qualifies as medium-sized. The data stem from a study of T cells in Graves' hyperthyroidism and ophthalmopathy. This CDR3 comprises 16 residues. The V gene lost 6 bases and the J gene lost 0 bases, with 15 bases spanning the gap. Patients showing uncontrolled infection, other autoimmune disease, pregnancy or lactation were ineligible. The source material, RNA transcripts, was used to amplify TCR beta CDR3 regions. In the first-round RT-PCR of the TCR CDR3, the HTBI primer set was used. TCRdb redid the calling of the multiplex PCR reads with MiXCR, one entry per CDR3 protein. The sample contains fewer than 650,000 distinct CDR3 sequences, about 15% of which appear only once.

The chain uses TRBV12-3 or TRBV12-4 and TRBJ1-3; tentatively, D is TRBD1 (6 bases). Specimen: blood. This clonotype was sampled from a woman aged 30 to 39 with Graves' hyperthyroidism that later progressed to Graves' ophthalmopathy. The CDR3 reads CASSYDRSLSGNTIYF. The CDR3, as DNA: TGTGCCAGCAGCTACGACAGGTCCCTCTCTGGAAACACCATATATTTT.